This TCR beta chain originates from a study of cytomegalovirus exposure and HLA in healthy donors. In germline, CDR1 is MRHNA, CDR2 SNTAGT. The ends lost 6 bases at V and 5 bases at J; junction bases unmatched: 12. This CDR3 is 15 amino acids long. PCR used 60 Vbeta primers and 13 Jbeta primers. Data came from immunoSEQ multiplex PCR; TCRdb stores just in-frame clones and leaves some out. This specimen shows tens of thousands of clones; the ten leading clones hold under 1.4%. Unrecorded immune exposure was likely among donors, who were nominally healthy when sampled. The chain carries TRBV6-4 and TRBJ1-2, with 7 positions matching TRBD1. This TCR was sampled from a woman between 40 and 50 years old in good health and CMV-seronegative. The sample taken for sequencing was PBMCs. The DNA of the CDR3 is TGTGCCAGCAGCGCAGAGGGGGCCCCGGAGTATGGCTACACCTTC. It translates to CASSAEGAPEYGYTF.